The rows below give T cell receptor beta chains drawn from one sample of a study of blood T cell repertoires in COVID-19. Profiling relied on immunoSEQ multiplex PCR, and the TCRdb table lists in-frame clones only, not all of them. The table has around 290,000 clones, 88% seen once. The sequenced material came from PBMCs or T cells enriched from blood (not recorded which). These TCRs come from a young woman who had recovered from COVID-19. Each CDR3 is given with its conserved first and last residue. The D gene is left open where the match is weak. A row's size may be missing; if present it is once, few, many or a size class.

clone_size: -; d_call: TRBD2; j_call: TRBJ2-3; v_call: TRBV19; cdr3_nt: TGTGCCAGTAGTATCCCCGGGACTAGCTTTAGCACAGATACGCAGTATTTT; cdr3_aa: CASSIPGTSFSTDTQYF
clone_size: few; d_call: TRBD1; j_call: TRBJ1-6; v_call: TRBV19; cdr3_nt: TGTGCCAGTAGTATCTGGACAGGTTGGAATTATAGTTCACCCCTCCACTTT; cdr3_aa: CASSIWTGWNYSSPLHF
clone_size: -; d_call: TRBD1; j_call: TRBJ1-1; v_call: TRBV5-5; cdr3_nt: TGTGCCAGCAGCTTGGTCGACAGGGGGCTAGAGACTGAAGCTTTCTTT; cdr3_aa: CASSLVDRGLETEAFF
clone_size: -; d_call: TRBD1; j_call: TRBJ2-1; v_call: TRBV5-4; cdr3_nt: TGTGCCAGCAGCTCGCCGACGGACAGGCCTTACAATGAGCAGTTCTTC; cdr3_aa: CASSSPTDRPYNEQFF
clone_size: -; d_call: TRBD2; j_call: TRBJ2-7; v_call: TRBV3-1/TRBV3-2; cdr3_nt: TGTGCCAGCAGCCAAGTGGTGAGCGGGAGGATCGGCTACGAGCAGTACTTC; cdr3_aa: CASSQVVSGRIGYEQYF
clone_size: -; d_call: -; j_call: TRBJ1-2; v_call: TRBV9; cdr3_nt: TGTGCCAGCAGCGCACAACCTAACTATGGCTACACCTTC; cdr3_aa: CASSAQPNYGYTF
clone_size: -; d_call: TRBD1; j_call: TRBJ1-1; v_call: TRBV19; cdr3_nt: TGTGCCAGTAGTCGGGACAGGGCGGCCACTGAAGCTTTCTTT; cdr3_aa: CASSRDRAATEAFF
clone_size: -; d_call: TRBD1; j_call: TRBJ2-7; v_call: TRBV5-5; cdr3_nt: TGTGCCAGCAGCGCCTGGACAGGCTACGAGCAGTACTTC; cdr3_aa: CASSAWTGYEQYF
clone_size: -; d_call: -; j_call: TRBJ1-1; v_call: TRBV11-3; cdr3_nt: TGTGCCAGCAGCCCGCTAGAACCCCCCGGGGACACTGAAGCTTTCTTT; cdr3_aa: CASSPLEPPGDTEAFF
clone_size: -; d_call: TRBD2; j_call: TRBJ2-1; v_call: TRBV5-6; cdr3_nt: TGTGCCAGCAGCTTTTTTCGACTAGCGGGAGCTAATGAGCAGTTCTTC; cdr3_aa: CASSFFRLAGANEQFF
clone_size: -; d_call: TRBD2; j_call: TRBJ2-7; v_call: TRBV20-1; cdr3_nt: TGCAGTGCTAGTAATTTCGGGACTAAAATTTACGAGCAGTACTTC; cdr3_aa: CSASNFGTKIYEQYF
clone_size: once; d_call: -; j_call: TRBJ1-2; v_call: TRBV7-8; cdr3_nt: TGTGCCAGCAGCTTAGATTGGAGGGGTAGAGGCTACACCTTC; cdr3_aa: CASSLDWRGRGYTF
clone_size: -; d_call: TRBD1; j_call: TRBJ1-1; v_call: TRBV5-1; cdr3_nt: TGCGCCAGCAGCTTTGGAGCAGGGGGCACTGAAGCTTTCTTT; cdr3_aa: CASSFGAGGTEAFF
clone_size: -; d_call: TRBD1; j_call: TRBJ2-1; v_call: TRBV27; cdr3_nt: TGTGCCAGCAGTTGGGACAGAGTAAGCTCCTACAATGAGCAGTTCTTC; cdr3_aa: CASSWDRVSSYNEQFF
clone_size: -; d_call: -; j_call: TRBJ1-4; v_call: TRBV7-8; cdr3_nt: TGTGCCAGCAGCTTAGCGAGGCGGGACGGCTATGAAAAACTGTTTTTT; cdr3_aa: CASSLARRDGYEKLFF
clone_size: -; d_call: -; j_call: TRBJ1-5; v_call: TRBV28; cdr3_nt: TGTGCCAGCTCTCGGGGTAGCAATCAGCCCCAGCATTTT; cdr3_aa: CASSRGSNQPQHF
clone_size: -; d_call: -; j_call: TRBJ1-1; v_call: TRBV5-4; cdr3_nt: TGTGCCAGCAGCTCGGGACAACAGGGACCCCTCTCATGGACTGAAGCTTTCTTT; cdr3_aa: CASSSGQQGPLSWTEAFF
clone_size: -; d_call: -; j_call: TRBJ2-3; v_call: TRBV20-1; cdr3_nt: TGCAGTGCATCCAGGGTAGATACGCAGTATTTT; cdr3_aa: CSASRVDTQYF
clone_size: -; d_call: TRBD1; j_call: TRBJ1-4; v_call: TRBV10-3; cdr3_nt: TGTGCCAGTCTTCAGGGGGCGGGGGAAAAACTGTTTTTT; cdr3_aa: CASLQGAGEKLFF
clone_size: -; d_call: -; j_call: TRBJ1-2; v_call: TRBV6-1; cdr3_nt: TGTGCCAGCAGTGAACTGACACGCGCTAACTATGGCTACACCTTC; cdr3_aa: CASSELTRANYGYTF
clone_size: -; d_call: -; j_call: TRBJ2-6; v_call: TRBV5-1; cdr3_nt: TGCGCCAGCAGCTTGAGAGCGAGGGCTGAGTACTCTGGGGCCAACGTCCTGACTTTC; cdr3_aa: CASSLRARAEYSGANVLTF
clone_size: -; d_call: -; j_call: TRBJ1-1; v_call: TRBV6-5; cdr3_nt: TGTGCCAGCAGCGACAGGTACAGTGAAGCTTTCTTT; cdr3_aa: CASSDRYSEAFF
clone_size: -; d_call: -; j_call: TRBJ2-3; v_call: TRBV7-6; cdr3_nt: TGTGCCAGCAGCTGGGGGCAGGATAGCACAGATACGCAGTATTTT; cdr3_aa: CASSWGQDSTDTQYF
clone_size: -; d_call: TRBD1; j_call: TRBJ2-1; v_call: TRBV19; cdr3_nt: TGTGCCAGTACCTCAGCGCCGGACAGGGTGAATGAGCAGTTCTTC; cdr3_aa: CASTSAPDRVNEQFF
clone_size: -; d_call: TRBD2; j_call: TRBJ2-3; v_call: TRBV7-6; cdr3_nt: TGTGCCAGCGGCACACTAGCGGGGGGCACAGATACGCAGTATTTT; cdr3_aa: CASGTLAGGTDTQYF
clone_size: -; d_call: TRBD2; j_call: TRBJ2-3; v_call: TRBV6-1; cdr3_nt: TGTGCCAGCAGTGAAGGGACGGGGGGGCCTTTCACAGATACGCAGTATTTT; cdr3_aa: CASSEGTGGPFTDTQYF
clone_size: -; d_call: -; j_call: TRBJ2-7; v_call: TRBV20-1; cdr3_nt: TGCAGTGCTAGTAGGGCACGGGGGTGGTACGAGCAGTACTTC; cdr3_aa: CSASRARGWYEQYF
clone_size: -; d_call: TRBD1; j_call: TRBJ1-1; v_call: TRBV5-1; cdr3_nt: TGCGCCAGCAGGGAAGGACAGGGGGCGACTGAAGCTTTCTTT; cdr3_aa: CASREGQGATEAFF
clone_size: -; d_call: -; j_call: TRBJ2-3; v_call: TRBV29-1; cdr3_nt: TGCAGCGGTCTCCTAGGGGGAGCGCCAGATACGCAGTATTTT; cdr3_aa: CSGLLGGAPDTQYF
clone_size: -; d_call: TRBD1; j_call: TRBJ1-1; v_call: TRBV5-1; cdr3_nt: TGCGCCAGCAGCTTGGAGCCGACAGGGATGAACACTGAAGCTTTCTTT; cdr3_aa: CASSLEPTGMNTEAFF
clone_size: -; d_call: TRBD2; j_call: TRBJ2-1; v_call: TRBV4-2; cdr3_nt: TGTGCCAGCAGCCCCGAACCGGGACTAGCGGGAGTTCGGGAGCAGTTCTTC; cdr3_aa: CASSPEPGLAGVREQFF
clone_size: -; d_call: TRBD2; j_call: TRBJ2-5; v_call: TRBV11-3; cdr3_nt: TGTGCCAGCAGCCAATCGGGACTAGCGGGGGGAGGCCAAGAGACCCAGTACTTC; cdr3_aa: CASSQSGLAGGGQETQYF
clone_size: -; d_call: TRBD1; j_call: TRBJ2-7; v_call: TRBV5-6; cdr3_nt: TGTGCCAGCAGCTCTTACAGGGGGCGCTACGAGCAGTACTTC; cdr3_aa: CASSSYRGRYEQYF
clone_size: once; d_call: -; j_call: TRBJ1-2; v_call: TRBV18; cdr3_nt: TGTGCCAGCTCACCTCTTGTTGTATTGGCCGGACAACTTGGCTACACCTTC; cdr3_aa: CASSPLVVLAGQLGYTF
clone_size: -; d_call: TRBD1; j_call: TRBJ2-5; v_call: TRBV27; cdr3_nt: TGTGCCAGCAGTTTGACAGGGCTTGTGGGAGAGACCCAGTACTTC; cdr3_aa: CASSLTGLVGETQYF
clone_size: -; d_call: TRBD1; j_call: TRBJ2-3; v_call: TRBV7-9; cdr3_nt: TGTGCCAGCAGCTTATACAGGGGGCTGGAAGGCACAGATACGCAGTATTTT; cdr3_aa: CASSLYRGLEGTDTQYF
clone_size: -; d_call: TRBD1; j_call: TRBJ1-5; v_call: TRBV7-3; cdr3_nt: TGTGCCAGCAGCTTCGACAGGGTGACCAATCAGCCCCAGCATTTT; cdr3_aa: CASSFDRVTNQPQHF
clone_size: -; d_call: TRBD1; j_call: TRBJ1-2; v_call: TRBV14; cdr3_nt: TGTGCCAGCAGCCGGACAGGGGATGGCTACACCTTC; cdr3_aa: CASSRTGDGYTF
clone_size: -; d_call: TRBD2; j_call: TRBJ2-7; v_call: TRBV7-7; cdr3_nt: TGTGCCAGCAGCCCCGCGGGACTAGCGGGGGGAACCTACGAGCAGTACTTC; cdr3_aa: CASSPAGLAGGTYEQYF
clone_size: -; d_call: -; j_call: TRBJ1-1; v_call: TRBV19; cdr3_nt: TGTGCCAGTAGTCCCCCAGGGGTGTACACTGAAGCTTTCTTT; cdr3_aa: CASSPPGVYTEAFF
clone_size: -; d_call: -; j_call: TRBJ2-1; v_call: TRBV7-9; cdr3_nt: TGTGCCAGCAGCCCCCGAACTAGGGCCACCGGGTCGGATGAGCAGTTCTTC; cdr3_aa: CASSPRTRATGSDEQFF
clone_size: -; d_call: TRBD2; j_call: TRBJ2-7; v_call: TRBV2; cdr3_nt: TGTGCCAGCAGTGACGGCGGGAGTTCTAACGAGCAGTACTTC; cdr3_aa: CASSDGGSSNEQYF
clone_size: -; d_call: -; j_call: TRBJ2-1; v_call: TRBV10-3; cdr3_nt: TGTGCCATCAGGCCTGCGGGATTTCACAATGAGCAGTTCTTC; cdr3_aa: CAIRPAGFHNEQFF
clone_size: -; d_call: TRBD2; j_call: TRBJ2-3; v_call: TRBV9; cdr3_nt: TGTGCCAGCAGCCCCCGCTTGAGCGGGAGGTCAGATACGCAGTATTTT; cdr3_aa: CASSPRLSGRSDTQYF
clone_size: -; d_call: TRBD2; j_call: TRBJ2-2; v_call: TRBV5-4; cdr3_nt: TGTGCCAGCAGCTTGCAGCGGGAGTGGACCGGGGAGCTGTTTTTT; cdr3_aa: CASSLQREWTGELFF
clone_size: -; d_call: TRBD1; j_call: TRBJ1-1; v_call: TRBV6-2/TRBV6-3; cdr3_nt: TGTGCCAGCAGTTATAGTGGGGCAGGGGGCATTCGGAACACTGAAGCTTTCTTT; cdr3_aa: CASSYSGAGGIRNTEAFF
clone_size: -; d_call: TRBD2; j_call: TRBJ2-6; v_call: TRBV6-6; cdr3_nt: TGTGCCAGCACGGGGGGTTCTGGGGCCAACGTCCTGACTTTC; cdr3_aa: CASTGGSGANVLTF